By frequency, the clone carrying this T cell receptor (beta chain) is medium-sized. Production of TCR beta libraries used UMI-labeled 5' RACE as the method. One entry per CDR3 protein, without DNA, is what TCRdb gives after re-calling the 5' RACE reads. The sample features around 9,700 distinct CDR3 sequences, with 15% to 18% in its top ten. The data derive from a study of human CD8 memory T cell subsets. The CDR3 extends over 15 amino acids. The germline V gene has CDR1 MDHEN and CDR2 SYDVKM. PBMC in the sample derive from buffy coats of healthy donors. RNA originated from duplicate vials containing some 150,000 sorted CD8+ T cells per subset.

The sequenced sample consisted of CD8+ T cells from PBMCs. The chain uses TRBV28 and TRBJ2-3; TCRdb picks TRBD2, but there is no DNA to check that call. This receptor was obtained from a human donor in good health. The CDR3: CASSETSGSDGTQYF. The full variable domain, with the rest looked up from reference TRBV28 and TRBJ2-3, is DVKVTQSSRYLVKRTGEKVFLECVQDMDHENMFWYRQDPGLGLRLIYFSYDVKMKEKGDIPEGYSVSREKKERFSLILESASTNQTSMYLCASSETSGSDGTQYFGPGTRLTVL.